The 13 T cell receptor beta chains listed next were all sequenced from one sample in a study of control samples from healthy donors and cancer patients. The data were produced by immunoSEQ multiplex PCR, yet TCRdb's version contains in-frame clones alone and is incomplete. In the table there are roughly 150,000 clones, 89% of which are singletons. What was sequenced was blood. The receptors come from a man younger than 40 in good health.

This chain connects TRBV9 to TRBJ1-2, with D unresolved. Trimming took 4 bases from V and 2 from J, leaving 12 bases between them. This CDR3 comprises 14 residues. Germline CDR1 and CDR2: SGDLS and YYNGEE. The CDR3 DNA follows: TGTGCCAGCAGCTCAAGTGGAGAAAACTATGGCTACACCTTC. Its protein product is CASSSSGENYGYTF. Full variable domain (remainder filled in from reference TRBV9 and TRBJ1-2): DSGVTQTPKHLITATGQRVTLRCSPRSGDLSVYWYQQSLDQGLQFLIQYYNGEERAKGNILERFSAQQFPDLHSELNLSSLELGDSALYFCASSSSGENYGYTFGSGTRLTVV.

V and J are TRBV7-3 and TRBJ1-1; unclear D gene. V gave up 2 bases and J gave up 3 bases, with 7 bases separating them. The CDR3 extends over 13 amino acids. CDR1 and CDR2 (germline): SGHTA, FQGTGA. The CDR3: CASSLDGYTEAFF. CDR3 DNA: TGTGCCAGCAGCTTAGACGGCTACACTGAAGCTTTCTTT.

Written as DNA, the CDR3 is TGTGCCAGCACCAGGGACAGATCTGACTATGGCTACACCTTC. This encodes CASTRDRSDYGYTF. This rearrangement joins TRBV5-4 to TRBJ1-2; 7 positions agree with TRBD1. The CDR3 spans 14 residues. V gave up 6 bases and J gave up 3 bases; unmatched junction bases: 8. Germline loops: CDR1 SGHNT, CDR2 YYREEE (reference sequence).

The V gene is TRBV28, the J gene TRBJ1-5; D remains ambiguous. V lost 1 base to trimming and J lost 7 bases, with 17 bases between them. The germline V gene encodes CDR1 MDHEN and CDR2 SYDVKM. The CDR3 totals 16 residues. The CDR3 DNA reads TGTGCCAGCAGTTTATCTGGTCTCCAGGCGGGGCAGCCCCAGCATTTT. This codes for CASSLSGLQAGQPQHF.

This chain uses TRBV25-1 with TRBJ2-3, with D tentatively TRBD2 (6 bases). Germline loops: CDR1 MGHDK, CDR2 SYGVNS. The length of the CDR3 is 17 residues. With 0 bases removed from V and 1 base from J, the gap between germline ends came to 14 bases. In DNA, the CDR3 is TGTGCCAGCAGTGAATATCGGAGGGGTCGGGGCACAGATACGCAGTATTTT. Its translation: CASSEYRRGRGTDTQYF.

The chain recombines TRBV7-3 with TRBJ2-7, with D perhaps matching TRBD1 (6 bases). CDR1 and CDR2 from the germline V gene are SGHTA and FQGTGA. The CDR3 spans 12 residues. Trimming pared 6 bases from V and 5 bases from J, leaving 11 bases between. The CDR3 nucleotides read TGTGCCAGCAGTATTGGGGGCCACGAGCAGTACTTC. Its translation is CASSIGGHEQYF.

The chain has TRBV27 and TRBJ1-2, with TRBD1 matching over 8 bases. After removal of 5 bases from V and 12 bases from J, the junction contained 8 bases not matched to a gene. Germline V gives CDR1 MNHEY, CDR2 SMNVEV (reference sequence). The CDR3 extends over 12 amino acids. The DNA for the CDR3 is TGTGCCAGCAGTGACGGACAGGGCCGTCACACCTTC. This encodes CASSDGQGRHTF.

This rearrangement joins TRBV6-5 to TRBJ1-2; no firm D call. V shed 6 bases and J shed 2 bases, with 4 bases lying between them. Germline lookup yields CDR1 MNHEY and CDR2 SVGAGI. The CDR3 runs to 11 residues. CDR3 protein: CASRDNYGYTF. The CDR3 DNA reads as TGTGCCAGCAGGGACAACTATGGCTACACCTTC.

The chain couples TRBV19 to TRBJ2-1; 10 bases are a match to TRBD1. This CDR3 contains 14 residues. Germline loops: CDR1 LNHDA, CDR2 SQIVND (reference sequence). With V trimmed by 6 bases and J by 6 bases, 5 bases remained unmatched. DNA of the CDR3: TGTGCCAGTAGAAGACAGGGGGCGAGCAATGAGCAGTTCTTC. It specifies CASRRQGASNEQFF. The full variable domain, rest sourced from reference TRBV19 and TRBJ2-1, is DGGITQSPKYLFRKEGQNVTLSCEQNLNHDAMYWYRQDPGQGLRLIYYSQIVNDFQKGDIAEGYSVSREKKESFPLTVTSAQKNPTAFYLCASRRQGASNEQFFGPGTRLTVL.

The chain couples TRBV29-1 to TRBJ2-2; TRBD2 agrees at 9 bases. This CDR3 is 16 amino acids long. Losses at the gene ends were 4 bases for V and 0 bases for J; bases not matched to a gene: 6. Looked up from germline, CDR1 is SQVTM and CDR2 is ANQGSEA. CDR3 DNA sequence: TGCAGCGTTGGGTATAGCGGGGGCCCGAACACCGGGGAGCTGTTTTTT. It codes for CSVGYSGGPNTGELFF.

The rearrangement joins TRBV18 to TRBJ1-5; unclear D gene. CDR3 size: 15 residues. CDR1 KGHSH and CDR2 LQKENI come from the germline V gene. Between the trimmed V and J ends, which lost 4 bases and 0 bases, there was a span of 10 bases. The CDR3 DNA sequence: TGTGCCAGCTCACTCGGGCATTATAGCAATCAGCCCCAGCATTTT. This translates into CASSLGHYSNQPQHF.

The chain combines TRBV4-2 with TRBJ1-5; D uncertain. Germline assignment: CDR1 LGHNA and CDR2 YNFKEQ. CDR3 length equals 15 residues. The germline V and J ends were trimmed by 0 bases and 11 bases, with 17 bases remaining between them. The CDR3 reads CASSQDPAGGTTQHF. The CDR3 region has the DNA TGTGCCAGCAGCCAAGACCCGGCTGGAGGTACGACCCAGCATTTT.

This clone is a singleton in its sample. The chain uses TRBV10-3 and TRBJ2-7; either TRBD1 or TRBD2 may supply D (5 bases each). The CDR3 consists of 15 residues. V lost 6 bases, J lost 5 bases, and 20 bases lay in between. Germline V gene data show CDR1 as ENHRY and CDR2 as SYGVKD. Here the CDR3 reads CAIRGTAIALDEQYF. Written as DNA, the CDR3 is TGTGCCATCAGGGGGACGGCTATTGCGCTTGACGAGCAGTACTTC.